This record covers a single T cell receptor (beta chain). This entry comes from a study of CD8+ T cells in alopecia areata. This CDR3 region has 13 residues. Between the trimmed V and J ends, which lost 4 bases and 7 bases, there was a span of 14 bases. Germline assignment: CDR1 MNHEY and CDR2 SMNVEV (reference sequence). Sample treatment: oral pan-JAK inhibitor, 5-10 mg twice daily. Peripheral blood and lesional scalp punch biopsies were taken from alopecia areata patients. Extraction and reverse transcription of RNA yielded cDNA as the sequencing template. Assay used: immunoSEQ multiplex PCR; TCRdb lists only in-frame clones, some missing. The sample contains some 150,000 clones, about 85% of which appear only once.

The chain links TRBV27 to TRBJ2-7; possibly TRBD2 for D (5 bases). This clonotype was sampled from a human donor with alopecia areata. Here the sequenced sample was CD8+ T cells sorted from blood, taken at week 4, from a patient treated with tofacitinib. CDR3 amino acids: CASSYRGPREQYF. The CDR3 DNA reads as TGTGCCAGCAGTTATCGAGGGCCGAGGGAGCAGTACTTC.